The rows below give T cell receptor beta chains drawn from one sample of a study of PD-1 blockade in classical Hodgkin lymphoma. Produced via immunoSEQ multiplex PCR; TCRdb's table is partial and in-frame only. The sample lists 55,000 to 80,000 clones; roughly 91% were seen once. Here the sequenced sample was peripheral blood mononuclear cells (PBMCs), taken at baseline. All receptors derive from a human donor with classical Hodgkin lymphoma. Each CDR3 is given with its conserved first and last residue. A D gene is named only where the DNA matches it firmly. A row's size may be missing; if present it is once, few, many or a size class.

>once|-|TRBV5-1|TRBJ2-5
TGCGCCAGCAGGAGGGGTGGCGGGTCCGCGCGGCAAGAGACCCAGTACTTC
CASRRGGGSARQETQYF
>-|-|TRBV4-1|TRBJ1-4
TGCGCCAGCAAAGGAGGAAAACTGTTTTTT
CASKGGKLFF
>-|-|TRBV2|TRBJ1-3
TGTGCCAGCACAGGGGCTGGAAACACCATATATTTT
CASTGAGNTIYF
>-|TRBD2|TRBV9|TRBJ2-7
TGTGCCAGCAGCGCCGGGGGGAGTGAGCAGTACTTC
CASSAGGSEQYF
>-|-|TRBV5-1|TRBJ1-4
TGCGCCAGCAGCTCCACCGGGGCCTTTAATGAAAAACTGTTTTTT
CASSSTGAFNEKLFF
>-|TRBD1|TRBV27|TRBJ1-5
TGTGCCAGCAGTCGCCAGGGGGCCACCAATCAGCCCCAGCATTTT
CASSRQGATNQPQHF
>-|-|TRBV30|TRBJ2-7
TGTGCCTGGAGTCTTCCGGGTGAACGAGGAGCGGTGTCCTACGGGCAGTACTTC
CAWSLPGERGAVSYGQYF
>-|-|TRBV28|TRBJ2-1
TGTGCCAGCTTTTCGGTTTACAATGAGCAGTTCTTC
CASFSVYNEQFF
>-|-|TRBV5-1|TRBJ2-7
TGCGCCAGCAGCTTGGAGAGTTCCTACGAGCAGTACTTC
CASSLESSYEQYF
>-|-|TRBV9|TRBJ2-2
TGTGCCAGCAGCGTGATGAGGCGGGTGAACACCGGGGAGCTGTTTTTT
CASSVMRRVNTGELFF
>once|-|TRBV5-4|TRBJ1-3
TGTGCCAGCATTCCGGTACCTGGTGACACCATATATTTT
CASIPVPGDTIYF